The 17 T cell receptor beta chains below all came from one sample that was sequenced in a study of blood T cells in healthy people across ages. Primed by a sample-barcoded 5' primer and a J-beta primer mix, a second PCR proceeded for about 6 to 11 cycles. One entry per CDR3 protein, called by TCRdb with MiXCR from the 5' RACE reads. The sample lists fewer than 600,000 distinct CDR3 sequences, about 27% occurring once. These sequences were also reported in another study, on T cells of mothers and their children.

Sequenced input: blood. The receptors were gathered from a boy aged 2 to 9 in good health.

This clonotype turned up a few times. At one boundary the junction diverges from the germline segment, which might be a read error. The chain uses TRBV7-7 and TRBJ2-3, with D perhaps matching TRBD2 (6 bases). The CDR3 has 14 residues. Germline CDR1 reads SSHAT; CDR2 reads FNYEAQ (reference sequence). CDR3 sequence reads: CASSLGLGADTQYF. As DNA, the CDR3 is TGTGCTAGCAGCTTGGGACTCGGCGCAGATACGCAGTATTTT.

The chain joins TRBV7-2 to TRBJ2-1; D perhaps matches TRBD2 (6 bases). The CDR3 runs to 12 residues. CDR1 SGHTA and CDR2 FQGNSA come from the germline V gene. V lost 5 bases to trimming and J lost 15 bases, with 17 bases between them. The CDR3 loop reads CASSLGGIERFF. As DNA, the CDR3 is TGTGCCAGCAGCCTTGGCGGGATAGAGAGGTTCTTC. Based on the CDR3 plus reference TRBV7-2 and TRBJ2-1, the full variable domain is GAGVSQSPSNKVTEKGKDVELRCDPISGHTALYWYRQSLGQGLEFLIYFQGNSAPDKSGLPSDRFSAERTGGSVSTLTIQRTQQEDSAVYLCASSLGGIERFFGPGTRLTVL.

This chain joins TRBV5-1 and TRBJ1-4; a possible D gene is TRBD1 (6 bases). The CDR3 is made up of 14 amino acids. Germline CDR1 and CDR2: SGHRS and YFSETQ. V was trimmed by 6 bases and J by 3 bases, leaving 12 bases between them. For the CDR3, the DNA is TGCGCCAGCATGAGGCAGGGGCCTAATGAAAAACTGTTTTTT. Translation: CASMRQGPNEKLFF.

This chain's CDR3 is CASREGGRTDTQYF. DNA of the CDR3: TGCGCCAGCAGAGAGGGGGGCCGGACAGATACGCAGTATTTT. The chain uses TRBV5-1 and TRBJ2-3; D could derive from TRBD1 or TRBD2 (6 bases each). Trimming took 5 bases from V and 3 from J, leaving 13 bases between them. Germline V lookup: CDR1 SGHRS, CDR2 YFSETQ. The CDR3 has 14 amino acids.

The CDR3 region is CSASDRGFSYEQYF. The CDR3 DNA is TGCAGTGCTTCGGACAGGGGCTTCTCCTACGAGCAGTACTTC. The chain is built from TRBV20-1 and TRBJ2-7; TRBD1 aligns across 9 bases. V lost 5 bases, J lost 0 bases, and 5 bases stayed unmatched. Germline-derived CDR1 and CDR2 are DFQATT and SNEGSKA (reference sequence). The CDR3 is made up of 14 amino acids.

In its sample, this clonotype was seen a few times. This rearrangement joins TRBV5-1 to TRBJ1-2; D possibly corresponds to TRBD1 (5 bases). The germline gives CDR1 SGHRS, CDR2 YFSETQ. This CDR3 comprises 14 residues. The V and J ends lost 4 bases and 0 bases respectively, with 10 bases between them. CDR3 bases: TGCGCCAGCAGCAGCTTGACAGCTAACTATGGCTACACCTTC. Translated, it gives CASSSLTANYGYTF.

CDR3 nucleotides: TGTGCCAGCAGCGGGAACCTAGCGGGAGGTCCCACCGGGGAGCTGTTTTTT. Translation: CASSGNLAGGPTGELFF. The rearrangement uses TRBV9 and TRBJ2-2; TRBD2 matches at 11 bases. The V and J ends lost 3 bases and 4 bases, in that order; junction bases with no gene match: 8. The V gene's germline CDR1 is SGDLS and CDR2 YYNGEE. The CDR3 is made up of 17 amino acids.

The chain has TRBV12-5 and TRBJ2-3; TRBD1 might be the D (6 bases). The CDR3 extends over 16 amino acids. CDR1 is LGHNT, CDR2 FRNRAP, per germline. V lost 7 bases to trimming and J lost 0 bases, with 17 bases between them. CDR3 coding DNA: TGTGCTAGTGCCCCAGTAGGGGGACCTAGCACAGATACGCAGTATTTT. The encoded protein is CASAPVGGPSTDTQYF.

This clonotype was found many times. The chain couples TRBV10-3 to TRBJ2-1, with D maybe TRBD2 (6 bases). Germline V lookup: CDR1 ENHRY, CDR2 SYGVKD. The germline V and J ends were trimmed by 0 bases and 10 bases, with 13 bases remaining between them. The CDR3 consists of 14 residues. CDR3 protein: CAISESSAGSEQFF. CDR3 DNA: TGTGCCATCAGTGAGTCCTCAGCGGGCTCGGAGCAGTTCTTC.

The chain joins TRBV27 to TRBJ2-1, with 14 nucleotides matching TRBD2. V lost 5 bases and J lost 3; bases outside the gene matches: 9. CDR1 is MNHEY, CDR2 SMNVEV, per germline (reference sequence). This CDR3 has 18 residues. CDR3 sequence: CASSPGTSGRRLYNEQFF. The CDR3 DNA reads TGTGCCAGCAGTCCCGGGACTAGCGGGAGACGGCTCTACAATGAGCAGTTCTTC.

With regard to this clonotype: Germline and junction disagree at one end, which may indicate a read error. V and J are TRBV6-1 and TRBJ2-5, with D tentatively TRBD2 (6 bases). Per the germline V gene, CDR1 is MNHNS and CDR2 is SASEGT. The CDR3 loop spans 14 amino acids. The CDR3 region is CASRTDYSGGTQYF. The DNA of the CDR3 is TGTGCTAGCAGGACGGACTATTCTGGAGGGACCCAGTACTTC.

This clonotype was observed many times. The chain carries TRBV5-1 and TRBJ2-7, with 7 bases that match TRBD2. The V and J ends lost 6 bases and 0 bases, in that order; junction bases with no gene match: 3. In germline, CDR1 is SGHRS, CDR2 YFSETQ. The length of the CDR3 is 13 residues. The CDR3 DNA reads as TGCGCCAGCATGGGCGGGGGCTCCTACGAGCAGTACTTC. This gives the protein CASMGGGSYEQYF.

CDR3 sequence (DNA): TGTGCCAGCAGTTTGGAACTCCAGGGGTATGGCTACACCTTC. Translation gives CASSLELQGYGYTF. V is TRBV28 and J is TRBJ1-2, with a possible D match to TRBD1 (6 bases). Trimming took 3 bases from V and 5 from J, leaving 13 bases between them. Per germline, CDR1 MDHEN and CDR2 SYDVKM. This CDR3 comprises 14 residues.

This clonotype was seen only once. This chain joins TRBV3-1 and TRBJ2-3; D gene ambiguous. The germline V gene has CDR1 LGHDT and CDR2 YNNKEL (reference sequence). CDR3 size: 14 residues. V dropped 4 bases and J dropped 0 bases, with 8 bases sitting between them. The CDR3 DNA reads TGTGCCAGCAGCCGTGTATCTAGCACAGATACGCAGTATTTT. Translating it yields CASSRVSSTDTQYF.

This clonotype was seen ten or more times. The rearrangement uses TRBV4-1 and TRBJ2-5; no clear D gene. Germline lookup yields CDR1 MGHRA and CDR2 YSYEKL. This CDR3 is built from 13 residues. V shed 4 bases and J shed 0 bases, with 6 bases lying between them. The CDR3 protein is CASSRTYQETQYF. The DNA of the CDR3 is TGCGCCAGCAGCCGGACGTACCAAGAGACCCAGTACTTC.

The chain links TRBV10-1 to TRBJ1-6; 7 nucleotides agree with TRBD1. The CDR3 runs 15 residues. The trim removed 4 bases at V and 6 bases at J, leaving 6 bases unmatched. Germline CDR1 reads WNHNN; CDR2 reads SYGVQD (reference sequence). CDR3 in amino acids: CASSARQGSNSPLHF. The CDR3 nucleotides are TGCGCCAGCAGTGCCCGACAGGGAAGTAATTCACCCCTCCACTTT.

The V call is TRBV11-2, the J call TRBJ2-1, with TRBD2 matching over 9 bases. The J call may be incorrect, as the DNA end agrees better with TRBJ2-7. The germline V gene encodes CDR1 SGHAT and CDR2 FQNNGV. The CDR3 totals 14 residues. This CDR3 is CASSSVAGVNEQYF. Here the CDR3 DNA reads TGTGCCAGCAGCTCCGTAGCGGGAGTAAACGAGCAGTACTTC.